The source of this TCR beta chain is a study of identical twins. TCRdb ran MiXCR on the 5' RACE reads and lists one entry per CDR3 protein. The sample carries 700,000 or so distinct CDR3 sequences, under 9% recorded once. Study findings and constraints: In drawing conclusions, the study used cross-sectional statistical analysis and did not follow the same donors.

Per germline, CDR1 MGHRA and CDR2 YSYEKL. The CDR3 is made up of 14 amino acids. The V and J ends lost 3 bases and 5 bases respectively, with 12 bases between them. This clonotype was detected ten times or more. No antigen is known for it. These data also featured in a second study, about yellow fever vaccine responses in identical twins.

The chain couples TRBV4-1 to TRBJ2-3; no clear D. Sequencing was done on a sample of PBMCs. The sequence was obtained from a woman aged 18-29 years in good health. CDR3 region: CASSQGGVGDTQYF. CDR3 nucleotides: TGCGCCAGCAGCCAGGGTGGAGTGGGAGATACGCAGTATTTT.